The clone carrying this T cell receptor (beta chain) was detected a few times. This record belongs to a study of blood T cell repertoires in COVID-19. As for the study in general: Samples representing acute and convalescent COVID-19 were sourced from the United States, Italy and Spain. In each case, the material was cDNA or gDNA derived from T cells, B-cell-depleted T cells, or PBMCs.

As originally analysed: How many nucleated cells were present was estimated from reference gene primer amplification. TCRdb's table, derived via immunoSEQ multiplex PCR, lists solely in-frame clones and lacks some. Clonal size and the V and J genes are those of that table, whereas D and trimming came from the DNA. The repertoire has around 70,000 clones, roughly 87% of them found once; the top ten carry 29%. The V and J ends lost 0 bases and 5 bases respectively, with 11 bases between them. CDR1 LGHNA and CDR2 YSLEER come from the germline V gene. The CDR3 runs to 15 residues. Sequences were obtained from peripheral blood. This chain uses TRBV4-3 with TRBJ1-5; TRBD1 is a possible D gene (5 bases). This receptor was taken from a woman older than 75 with active or convalescent COVID-19. CDR3 bases: TGCGCCAGCAGCCAAGATAGGTCGGGGGATCAGCCCCAGCATTTT. Translated: CASSQDRSGDQPQHF.